This T cell receptor (beta chain) was sequenced during a study of graft-versus-host responses after intestinal transplantation. The overall study: Recipients obtained multivisceral, liver-intestinal, or isolated intestinal transplants.

This clone has a handful of counts. What it binds is not known. Broader study findings: Recipient marrow showed GvH clones, some seen first in ileum or blood.

Looked up from germline, CDR1 is SGHDT and CDR2 is YYEEEE. V gave up 5 bases and J gave up 4 bases, with 15 bases separating them. This CDR3 spans 14 amino acids. TCRdb's table, derived via immunoSEQ multiplex PCR, lists solely in-frame clones and lacks some. The sample carries about 120,000 clones, 75% to 95% recorded once. The chain recombines TRBV5-6 with TRBJ1-2; D not certain. This clonotype was sampled from a human donor who received an intestinal transplant. Here the sequenced sample was unstimulated CD4+ T cells sorted from spleen or lymph node cells, taken before intestinal transplant. CDR3 loop: CASSRQRTFYGYTF. The CDR3 DNA reads as TGTGCCAGCAGTCGGCAGCGAACTTTCTATGGCTACACCTTC.